What follows describes a single T cell receptor beta chain. The data were taken from a study of blood T cell repertoires in COVID-19. Study summary: COVID-19 samples from acute and convalescent phases originated in the United States, Italy and Spain. In each case, the material was cDNA or gDNA derived from T cells, B-cell-depleted T cells, or PBMCs.

In the original analysis: Cell counts per sample came from amplifying reference gene primers. Profiling relied on immunoSEQ multiplex PCR, and the TCRdb table lists in-frame clones only, not all of them. The V and J calls and clone size are taken from that table; D and trimming were inferred from the DNA. The table includes 200,000 to 250,000 clones, around nine tenths detected once. Germline V gene sequence: CDR1 KGHSH, CDR2 LQKENI. V lost 2 bases and J 1 base, leaving 12 bases between the germline ends. The CDR3 totals 15 residues. The chain uses TRBV18 and TRBJ2-7; possible D gene TRBD2, 6 bases. The receptor's source is a man younger than 30 with active or convalescent COVID-19. Sample: peripheral blood. The DNA for the CDR3 is TGTGCCAGCTCACCATTAACCCGGGGGTCCTACGAGCAGTACTTC. Translation gives CASSPLTRGSYEQYF.